These 5 T cell receptor beta chains were all obtained from the same sample, sequenced in a study of T cell responses to AZD1222 COVID-19 vaccine. TCRdb's table, derived via immunoSEQ multiplex PCR, lists solely in-frame clones and lacks some. Seen here are 140,000 or so clones, just under 95% observed once, and the top ten hold around 1.7%. The sequences come from peripheral blood, collected on day 0 of AZD1222 vaccination. All receptors come from an adult in good health.

This sequence joins TRBV6-5 and TRBJ1-2; TRBD1 is a possible D gene (5 bases). The V end was cut by 9 bases, the J end by 4 bases, with 18 bases between. Per germline, CDR1 MNHEY and CDR2 SVGAGI. CDR3 length equals 14 residues. CDR3 loop: CASLRQPLSYGYTF. DNA for the CDR3: TGTGCCAGTTTAAGACAGCCCCTTAGCTATGGCTACACCTTC.

CDR3 DNA: TGTGCCAGCAGCGTAGGCGGGAGGGCCCAGGATACGCAGTATTTT. It translates to CASSVGGRAQDTQYF. The V call is TRBV9, the J call TRBJ2-3; TRBD2 agrees at 9 bases. There are 15 residues in the CDR3. V lost 0 bases, J lost 6 bases, and 5 bases stayed unmatched. Per germline, CDR1 SGDLS and CDR2 YYNGEE. Combining the CDR3 with reference TRBV9 and TRBJ2-3 gives the whole variable domain DSGVTQTPKHLITATGQRVTLRCSPRSGDLSVYWYQQSLDQGLQFLIQYYNGEERAKGNILERFSAQQFPDLHSELNLSSLELGDSALYFCASSVGGRAQDTQYFGPGTRLTVL.

The chain uses TRBV29-1 and TRBJ2-3, with TRBD1 matching over 7 bases. The junction had 11 bases not matched to a gene; V was cut back by 3 bases and J by 5 bases. Per germline, CDR1 SQVTM and CDR2 ANQGSEA. CDR3 length: 15 residues. This chain's CDR3 is CSVENPTGRVDTQYF. The DNA of the CDR3 is TGCAGCGTTGAGAACCCGACAGGGAGAGTAGATACGCAGTATTTT.

The chain couples TRBV5-4 to TRBJ2-7, with D perhaps given as TRBD1 or TRBD2 (5 bases each). CDR1 and CDR2 from the germline V gene are SGHNT and YYREEE (reference sequence). CDR3 size: 14 residues. V was trimmed by 5 bases and J by 4 bases, leaving 16 bases between them. The CDR3: CASSPGASYYEQYF. Written as DNA, the CDR3 is TGTGCCAGCAGTCCCGGGGCTAGCTATTACGAGCAGTACTTC.

This clone was found a few times. The gene calls are TRBV24-1 and TRBJ1-4, with 8 bases aligning to TRBD1. The germline V gene encodes CDR1 KGHDR and CDR2 SFDVKD. V was pared by 4 bases and J by 3 bases, with 6 bases of the junction left unmatched. There are 16 residues in the CDR3. The CDR3 nucleotides are TGTGCCACCAGTGAGGGGGGACAGGCTGCTAATGAAAAACTGTTTTTT. This translates into CATSEGGQAANEKLFF.